Listed here are 25 T cell receptor beta chains from one sample, sequenced in a study of T cell responses to AZD1222 COVID-19 vaccine. TCRdb's copy holds only in-frame clones and misses some; the assay was immunoSEQ multiplex PCR. The data hold approximately 190,000 clones, with roughly 93% observed a single time. This material consisted of peripheral blood, taken on day 0 of AZD1222 vaccination. The receptors shown here come from an adult in good health.

The CDR3 loop reads CAWKGVNSPLHF. CDR3 DNA: TGTGCCTGGAAAGGGGTCAATTCACCCCTCCACTTT. This chain connects TRBV30 to TRBJ1-6; possibly TRBD1 for D (5 bases). Trimming left V 4 bases short and J 7 bases short, with 8 bases between. In germline, CDR1 is GTSNPN, CDR2 SVGIG (reference sequence). The CDR3 consists of 12 residues. Looking up the rest from reference TRBV30 and TRBJ1-6 gives the full variable domain: SQTIHQWPATLVQPVGSPLSLECTVEGTSNPNLYWYRQAAGRGLQLLFYSVGIGQISSEVPQNLSASRPQDRQFILSSKKLLLSDSGFYLCAWKGVNSPLHFGNGTRLTVT.

V and J are TRBV28 and TRBJ2-1, with 8 bases aligning to TRBD2. Per the germline V gene, CDR1 is MDHEN and CDR2 is SYDVKM. The CDR3 runs 13 residues. The V and J ends lost 7 bases and 9 bases, in that order; junction bases with no gene match: 8. CDR3: CASTPGRAVEQFF. For the CDR3, the DNA is TGTGCCAGCACTCCCGGGAGGGCCGTTGAGCAGTTCTTC.

V and J are TRBV11-2 and TRBJ1-1, with D uncertain. The CDR3 consists of 14 residues. The germline V gene has CDR1 SGHAT and CDR2 FQNNGV. Trimming cost V 7 bases and J 5 bases, with 17 bases left between them. The DNA for the CDR3 is TGTGCCAGCACCCTGCGGGGTGTTGATACTGAAGCTTTCTTT. Its translation is CASTLRGVDTEAFF. The full variable domain, completed using reference TRBV11-2 and TRBJ1-1, is EAGVAQSPRYKIIEKRQSVAFWCNPISGHATLYWYQQILGQGPKLLIQFQNNGVVDDSQLPKDRFSAERLKGVDSTLKIQPAKLEDSAVYLCASTLRGVDTEAFFGQGTRLTVV.

The chain is built from TRBV25-1 and TRBJ2-1, with 10 bases identical to TRBD2. Germline loops: CDR1 MGHDK, CDR2 SYGVNS. This CDR3 has 15 residues. Germline trimming cut 8 bases from V and 7 bases from J; bases unmatched to any gene: 11. CDR3 DNA sequence: TGTGCCAGCCAGACTAGCGGGTGGGTACTGAATGAGCAGTTCTTC. Translation gives CASQTSGWVLNEQFF.

The chain recombines TRBV28 with TRBJ1-3, with D tentatively TRBD1 (6 bases). This CDR3 has 16 residues. Germline V lookup: CDR1 MDHEN, CDR2 SYDVKM. Trimming shortened V by 3 bases and J by 0 bases, and 12 bases separated the two germline ends. The DNA for the CDR3 is TGTGCCAGCAGTTTCCAGGGGCCTCTCTCTGGAAACACCATATATTTT. As protein: CASSFQGPLSGNTIYF.

The chain joins TRBV19 to TRBJ2-3, with 11 bases fitting TRBD2. Germline V gene lookup returns CDR1 LNHDA and CDR2 SQIVND (reference sequence). Trimming took 5 bases from V and 8 from J; bases not matched to a gene: 9. The CDR3 loop spans 15 amino acids. The CDR3 reads CASSATLAGVSTQYF. CDR3 bases: TGTGCCAGTAGTGCAACACTAGCGGGAGTGTCTACGCAGTATTTT.

The chain recombines TRBV29-1 with TRBJ1-2, with 10 bases fitting TRBD1. Germline V gene sequence: CDR1 SQVTM, CDR2 ANQGSEA. The V and J ends lost 4 bases and 4 bases, in that order; junction bases with no gene match: 0. The length of the CDR3 is 12 residues. The CDR3 here is CSVGDRGYGYTF. The CDR3 nucleotides read TGCAGCGTTGGGGACAGGGGCTATGGCTACACCTTC.

In the case of this clone: One end of the junction varies from germline; a read error may be responsible. The V gene is TRBV7-7, the J gene TRBJ2-5; 8 bases are shared with TRBD1. From germline, CDR1 is SSHAT and CDR2 FNYEAQ (reference sequence). The CDR3 spans 16 residues. CDR3 coding DNA: TGTGCTAGCAGCCCCCGGACAGGGTGGTCCGGAGAGACCCAGTACTTC. Translation: CASSPRTGWSGETQYF.

This chain uses TRBV21-1 with TRBJ2-1; no DNA check was done on the table's D call, TRBD2. TRBV21-1 is annotated as a pseudogene. This CDR3 region has 17 residues. The CDR3 is CASSKRGTSDPRDEQFF. CDR3 DNA sequence: TGTGCCAGCAGCAAAAGGGGGACTAGCGACCCGAGGGATGAGCAGTTCTTC.

The chain links TRBV3-1 (or the pseudogene TRBV3-2) to TRBJ2-7, with 11 bases that match TRBD2. The CDR3 loop spans 17 amino acids. From germline, CDR1 is LGHDT and CDR2 YNNKEL (reference sequence). With 4 bases clipped from V and 3 bases from J, the junction kept 11 bases outside the gene matches. CDR3 DNA sequence: TGTGCCAGCAGCCCGACCTCACTAGCGGGAGCTGGCTACGAGCAGTACTTC. As protein: CASSPTSLAGAGYEQYF.

This rearrangement joins TRBV30 to TRBJ2-5; TRBD1 agrees at 7 bases. This CDR3 contains 14 residues. Germline CDR1 and CDR2: GTSNPN and SVGIG (reference sequence). V shed 5 bases and J 1 base; nucleotides not matched to a gene: 7. CDR3 DNA: TGTGCCTGGTCCCTGGGACAGCCCCAAGAGACCCAGTACTTC. Its translation: CAWSLGQPQETQYF.

The chain joins TRBV6-4 to TRBJ2-3; 7 nucleotides line up with TRBD2. V lost 3 bases, J lost 1 base, and 4 bases stayed unmatched. The CDR3 contains 15 residues. CDR1 and CDR2 from the germline V gene are MRHNA and SNTAGT. The CDR3 is CASSEGGRGTDTQYF. In nucleotides, the CDR3 is TGTGCCAGCAGTGAGGGCGGGAGAGGCACAGATACGCAGTATTTT.

The chain employs TRBV5-4 and TRBJ1-2; 11 positions agree with TRBD1. The trim removed 4 bases at V and 8 bases at J, leaving 10 bases unmatched. The CDR3 runs 15 residues. The germline CDR1 and CDR2 sequences are SGHNT and YYREEE (reference sequence). The DNA of the CDR3 is TGTGCCAGCAGCCCCCGAGGACAGGGGGCGCCAGGCTACACCTTC. Protein product: CASSPRGQGAPGYTF. Combining the CDR3 with reference TRBV5-4 and TRBJ1-2 gives the whole variable domain ETGVTQSPTHLIKTRGQQVTLRCSSQSGHNTVSWYQQALGQGPQFIFQYYREEENGRGNFPPRFSGLQFPNYSSELNVNALELDDSALYLCASSPRGQGAPGYTFGSGTRLTVV.

V is TRBV24-1 and J is TRBJ2-1; D is tentatively TRBD1 or TRBD2 (5 bases each). V lost 0 bases and J 7 bases, leaving 12 bases between the germline ends. The germline gives CDR1 KGHDR, CDR2 SFDVKD. The CDR3 consists of 15 residues. The CDR3, as DNA: TGTGCCACCAGTGATTTGTGGGGGATCGGGAATGAGCAGTTCTTC. Amino acid sequence: CATSDLWGIGNEQFF.

This sequence joins TRBV7-9 and TRBJ2-7; the match to TRBD2 covers 8 bases. Germline CDR1 and CDR2: SEHNR and FQNEAQ (reference sequence). J gave up 0 bases and V 5 bases, and 9 bases lay outside the gene matches. This CDR3 contains 16 residues. Written as DNA, the CDR3 is TGTGCCAGCAGCCCCCGTAGCGGGAAGAGCTCCTACGAGCAGTACTTC. This translates into CASSPRSGKSSYEQYF.

The genes are TRBV5-6 and TRBJ2-7; D is possibly TRBD1 (7 bases). This CDR3 region has 13 residues. Trimming cost V 4 bases and J 5 bases, with 13 bases left between them. The germline V gene encodes CDR1 SGHDT and CDR2 YYEEEE. In DNA, the CDR3 is TGTGCCAGCAGCGGCGGGACAGTCAACGAGCAGTACTTC. Its protein is CASSGGTVNEQYF.

This clone was counted a single time. The rearrangement joins TRBV28 to TRBJ1-2; tentatively, D is TRBD1 (6 bases). CDR3 length equals 15 residues. The germline V and J ends were trimmed by 6 bases and 8 bases, with 22 bases remaining between them. The germline gives CDR1 MDHEN, CDR2 SYDVKM. The CDR3 sequence: CASSPPGAGAGGYTF. CDR3 nucleotides: TGTGCCAGCAGCCCTCCGGGAGCGGGGGCCGGAGGCTACACCTTC.

The J gene is TRBJ1-1, the V gene TRBV7-9; D is uncertain. The germline V and J ends were trimmed by 0 bases and 0 bases, with 20 bases remaining between them. This CDR3 has 19 amino acids. From germline, CDR1 is SEHNR and CDR2 FQNEAQ (reference sequence). CDR3 coding DNA: TGTGCCAGCAGCTTAGCTTTTGGGTGGACCCACCCTATGAACACTGAAGCTTTCTTT. This encodes CASSLAFGWTHPMNTEAFF.

The gene calls are TRBV11-3 and TRBJ2-3, with unresolved D. The germline V and J ends were trimmed by 5 bases and 3 bases, with 15 bases remaining between them. The CDR3 totals 15 residues. Per germline, CDR1 SGHNT and CDR2 YENEEA. Here the CDR3 reads CASSLTRAETDTQYF. The CDR3 nucleotides read TGTGCCAGCAGCCTTACCCGAGCCGAGACAGATACGCAGTATTTT.

The gene calls are TRBV10-3 and TRBJ2-1, with 8 bases matching TRBD1. With V trimmed by 7 bases and J by 9 bases, 8 bases remained unmatched. The CDR3 spans 13 residues. Germline V gives CDR1 ENHRY, CDR2 SYGVKD. CDR3 DNA sequence: TGTGCCATCACCGGACAGGGTTCAACTGAGCAGTTCTTC. It specifies CAITGQGSTEQFF.

The J gene is TRBJ2-4, the V gene TRBV7-9, with 9 bases aligning to TRBD2. The germline gives CDR1 SEHNR, CDR2 FQNEAQ (reference sequence). The CDR3 runs to 18 residues. The V gene end was trimmed by 1 base and the J gene end by 1 base; junction bases not matched to a gene: 8. Here the CDR3 reads CASSLVGLAGVAKNIQYF. The CDR3 bases are TGTGCCAGCAGCTTAGTAGGATTAGCGGGAGTGGCCAAAAACATTCAGTACTTC.

The chain uses TRBV7-2 and TRBJ2-7; TRBD2 might be the D (6 bases). V was cut by 4 bases and J by 0 bases, with 13 bases left in between. CDR1 is SGHTA, CDR2 FQGNSA, per germline. This CDR3 comprises 15 residues. The CDR3 DNA reads TGTGCCAGCAGCTCACGGAGGGGTGACTCCTACGAGCAGTACTTC. It specifies CASSSRRGDSYEQYF.

In this sample, this clone turned up once. The CDR3 spells CATSDSTSGRAPGANVLTF. The CDR3 DNA follows: TGTGCCACCAGTGATTCGACTAGCGGGAGGGCCCCTGGGGCCAACGTCCTGACTTTC. The chain employs TRBV24-1 and TRBJ2-6; TRBD2 matches 14 bases. Unmatched junction bases numbered 4, after V lost 2 bases and J lost 2 bases. CDR1 KGHDR and CDR2 SFDVKD come from the germline V gene. This CDR3 spans 19 amino acids.

This sequence joins TRBV13 and TRBJ1-3; D is perhaps TRBD1 (5 bases). Germline V gene sequence: CDR1 PRHDT, CDR2 FYEKMQ (reference sequence). Trimming removed 1 base from V and 1 base from J, with 8 bases in between. This CDR3 has 15 amino acids. In DNA, the CDR3 is TGTGCCAGCAGCTTAGTTGGGGGATCTGGAAACACCATATATTTT. Translating gives CASSLVGGSGNTIYF.

In this sample, this clone turned up a few times. The chain is built from TRBV12-3 or TRBV12-4 and TRBJ1-1; D unclear. The CDR3 runs to 12 residues. V was pared by 0 bases and J by 3 bases, with 2 bases between. The CDR3 protein is CASSLAYTEAFF. CDR3 DNA sequence: TGTGCCAGCAGTTTAGCCTACACTGAAGCTTTCTTT.